The TCR beta chain described here comes from a study of blood T cell repertoires in COVID-19. Sequencing was performed with immunoSEQ multiplex PCR; in TCRdb, only in-frame clones are kept and a portion is missing. The sample records about 240,000 clones, about 85% being singletons. Sequencing input: peripheral blood. The sequence came from a man aged 30 to 45 who had recovered from COVID-19.

CDR3 DNA sequence: TGTGCCAGCAGTTATACGGGACAACCCAATCAGCCCCAGCATTTT. It translates to CASSYTGQPNQPQHF. The chain is built from TRBV6-5 and TRBJ1-5, with D possibly being TRBD1 (6 bases). Trimming took 3 bases from V and 3 from J, leaving 12 bases between them. This CDR3 spans 15 amino acids. Germline V gives CDR1 MNHEY, CDR2 SVGAGI.